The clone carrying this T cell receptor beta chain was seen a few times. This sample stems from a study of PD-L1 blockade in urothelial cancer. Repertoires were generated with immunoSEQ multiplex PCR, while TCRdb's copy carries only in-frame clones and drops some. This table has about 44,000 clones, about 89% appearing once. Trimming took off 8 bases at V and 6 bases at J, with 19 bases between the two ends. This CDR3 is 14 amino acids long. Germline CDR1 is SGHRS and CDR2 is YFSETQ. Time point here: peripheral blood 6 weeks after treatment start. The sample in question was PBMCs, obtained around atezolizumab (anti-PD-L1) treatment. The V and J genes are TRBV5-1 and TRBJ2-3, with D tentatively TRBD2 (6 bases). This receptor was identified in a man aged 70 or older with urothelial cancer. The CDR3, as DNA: TGCGCCAGTCACCGGGACTCCCACGGGGATACGCAGTATTTT. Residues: CASHRDSHGDTQYF.